The sequence of this TCR beta chain was determined in a study of PD-1 blockade in classical Hodgkin lymphoma. Each patient's relapse followed autologous stem cell transplantation, and brentuximab vedotin exposure varied. Study results and caveats: Baseline diversity resembling that of newly diagnosed patients was seen in complete responders. Significant TCR diversity gains by C4D1 occurred in CD4+ but not CD8+ cells. It was reported that newly diagnosed patients had less baseline TCR diversity than healthy donors.

Data came from immunoSEQ multiplex PCR; TCRdb stores just in-frame clones and leaves some out. The sample lists nearly 25,000 clones; under 90% were seen once. Regarding this clone: Its specificity is not known.

The V gene's germline CDR1 is LNHDA and CDR2 SQIVND (reference sequence). This CDR3 has 16 residues. Trimming shortened V by 2 bases and J by 1 base, and 12 bases separated the two germline ends. The rearrangement uses TRBV19 and TRBJ2-4; D not resolved. The starting material was peripheral blood mononuclear cells (PBMCs), obtained before the second cycle of nivolumab. The sequence was collected from a human donor with classical Hodgkin lymphoma. CDR3 nucleotide sequence: TGTGCCAGTAGTATAATGAGGAGTGAGGCCAAAAACATTCAGTACTTC. Translated, it gives CASSIMRSEAKNIQYF.